The present T cell receptor beta chain was sequenced within a study of shared clonotypes between healthy human individuals (dated by TCRdb to 2018 to 2020). Concerning the study at large: The cohort comprised a couple of women and a few men aged 18 to 49 years. For each donor, three plates each were used for CD4 naive and CD4 memory, two plates were used for CD8 naive, and one plate was used for CD8 memory. To estimate repertoire size and how much clonotypes are shared between individuals, the study performed deep sequencing of blood TCR repertoires from about five healthy adults. To increase sequencing depth and limit assay-specific biases, TCR repertoire library preparation and sequencing were carried out by different laboratories using diverse techniques. Between about 0.8 and 9.5 billion PBMCs per donor were obtained by leukapheresis.

The donors were healthy, HIV-negative adults with no recently reported acute infections or vaccinations. All donors were Caucasian adults living in Nashville, Tennessee, USA. CD4+ T cells were enriched by magnetic negative selection; naive cells were then positively selected on CD45RA, and the negative fraction formed the memory subset. Blood was obtained by leukapheresis, after which PBMCs were separated by Ficoll-Histopaque density gradient centrifugation and cryopreserved in liquid nitrogen vapor phase. Analytical flow cytometry was used to check the purity and quantity of each magnetically sorted T cell population. Each sorted fraction had its genomic DNA isolated and then quantified by UV absorbance on a Nanodrop 2000c. With regard to this clone: Its antigen is not yet known. Base qualities are not provided; no much larger clone lies one nucleotide away.

TCR CDR3 regions were amplified from genomic DNA by multiplex PCR using the deep immunoSEQ assay. Genomic DNA extracted from each cell subset was distributed evenly over all wells of several immunoSEQ 96-well plates, and each plate served as one replicate. For sorted subsets, roughly 200 ng of genomic DNA, equivalent to around 30,000 T cell genomes, went into each replicate PCR. The purified libraries were quantified using a Qubit 3.0 fluorometer, sized with a Bioanalyzer 2100, and then quantified again using the KAPA Library Quantification kit. Each immunoSEQ 96-well plate was sequenced on its own single-read 150-cycle Illumina NextSeq 550 flow cell. As for how the authors treated the data: Because the immunoSEQ output held only junctional sequences and lacked quality scores, the filtering could not match the filtering applied to full-length reads. To assign V/J genes and CDR3, sequences were annotated against IMGT germline references using PyIR, a Python wrapper for IgBLAST v1.9. Reads were filtered out if the reads had weak V/J assignments (E-value above 1e-6), no CDR3, stop codons, out-of-frame junctions, or ambiguous translated residues. V3J clonotypes were defined as sequences sharing the same inferred V gene, J gene, and CDR3 amino acid sequence. The percentage overlap between two repertoires was calculated by dividing the number of shared unique clonotypes by the size of the smaller repertoire. RTK rarefaction, the Chao1 estimator, and Recon v2.1 estimates of unobserved clonotypes were used to assess repertoire richness. For all TCRbeta clonotypes obtained by the gDNA method from a few donors, generation probabilities were computed with OLGA. Held by TCRdb, this immuneACCESS table contains in-frame sequences only and omits some clones. Under half of the omission traces to an unresolved V gene where checked; the cause of the rest is unknown. The V and J calls and the clone size are those of that table, but D and trimming were determined from the DNA. The sample table holds about 1.1 million clones, of which approximately 80% were seen once. More than 0.55% of the sample is in the top ten clones.

The CDR3 covers 14 residues, taking in both the cysteine and the phenylalanine. Kept here is only the CDR3 DNA, which spans 42 bases and is read in frame from base 1. In the germline V gene, CDR1 corresponds to SNHLY and CDR2 to FYNNEI. Germline trimming: 6 bases from V, 5 bases from J; junction bases outside gene matches: 4. Study-level results and caveats: Rarefaction of sorted-subset datasets indicated incomplete sequencing despite the large sequencing depth. Across several donors, approximately 5% of naive CD4, over 3% of naive CD8, under 2.5% of memory CD4, and 0.4% to 0.45% of memory CD8 clonotypes were shared. Pairwise subsampling indicated that sequencing depth was expected to affect the degree of clonotype sharing among donors. Because the study included a small number of donors, the genetic and exposure-history diversity represented was limited. Sampling was restricted to blood, and TCR repertoires in tissues likely differ from the TCR repertoires found in blood. Naive subsets generally had larger estimated clonotype richness than memory subsets did. Compared with non-shared clonotypes, clonotypes shared by all four sorted-subset donors had higher generation probabilities.

Sequenced material: memory CD4+ T cells from PBMCs. Explained via the paper, the cell subset or site label denotes: CD45RA-negative fraction. The TCR comes from a man between 18 and 35 years old in good health. Some clones in this sample may be carry-over from other donors' samples. The chain is made from TRBV2 and TRBJ1-6; 7 bases in the middle match TRBD1. The sequence in DNA is TGTGCCAGCAGCCGGGACAGCAATAATTCACCCCTCCACTTT. It is translated as CASSRDSNNSPLHF.